Listed below are T cell receptor beta chains from one sample, sequenced in a study of T cell repertoires in cytomegalovirus infection. TCRdb passed the reads through MiXCR, listing each CDR3 protein once. The table has about 770,000 distinct CDR3 sequences, roughly 28% seen once. Their antigen targets remain unknown. The specimen comprised cultured CD8+ T cells from PBMCs, sampled from culture after CMV antigen stimulation. The receptor set was obtained from a human donor in good health (CMV status not recorded). Some clones in this sample may be carry-over from other donors' samples. Both conserved end residues are part of each CDR3. D genes are given only for firm matches. Size is stated for part of the rows, as once, few or many counts, or as a class when the clone is expanded.

few	TRBJ2-7	TRBV6-2/TRBV6-3	14	TRBD1	CASSFSGQVYEQYF	TGTGCCAGCAGTTTTTCGGGACAGGTCTACGAGCAGTACTTC
many	TRBJ2-3	TRBV7-2	15	TRBD2	CASSPSGGAADTQYF	TGTGCCAGCAGCCCTAGCGGGGGGGCCGCAGATACGCAGTATTTT
-	TRBJ1-2	TRBV19	15	-	CASRGGRYIDYGYTF	TGTGCCAGTCGAGGGGGAAGATATATAGACTATGGCTACACCTTC
many	TRBJ1-6	TRBV7-9	12	-	CASSLYDSPLHF	TGTGCCAGCAGCCTTTACGATTCACCCCTCCACTTT
few	TRBJ2-1	TRBV4-2	18	TRBD2	CASSPQGDSGGLYNEQFF	TGTGCCAGCAGCCCACAAGGGGATAGCGGGGGCCTTTACAATGAGCAGTTCTTC
-	TRBJ2-2	TRBV6-5	15	TRBD1	CASSLGQGLTGELFF	TGTGCCAGCAGTCTGGGACAGGGGCTCACCGGGGAGCTGTTTTTT
few	TRBJ2-3	TRBV20-1	13	-	CSARDLVTDTQYF	TGCAGTGCTAGAGATCTGGTGACAGATACGCAGTATTTT
few	TRBJ1-6	TRBV28	13	-	CASSLGAGSPLHF	TGTGCCAGCTCCCTGGGCGCCGGATCACCCCTCCACTTT
-	TRBJ1-3	TRBV6-6	16	-	CASSYSEDSSGNTIYF	TGTGCCAGCAGTTACTCCGAAGACTCCTCTGGAAACACCATATATTTT
few	TRBJ2-1	TRBV12-3/TRBV12-4	13	-	CASSFSEHNEQFF	TGTGCCAGCAGTTTCTCTGAACACAATGAGCAGTTCTTC
few	TRBJ2-2	TRBV7-9	13	-	CASSLDRSGELFF	TGTGCCAGCAGCTTAGACAGGTCCGGGGAGCTGTTTTTT
-	TRBJ1-1	TRBV12-3/TRBV12-4	13	-	CASSPGDATEAFF	TGTGCCAGCAGCCCTGGGGACGCGACTGAAGCTTTCTTT
-	TRBJ2-5	TRBV19	14	TRBD1	CASSTRDSKETQYF	TGTGCCAGTAGTACCAGGGACAGTAAAGAGACCCAGTACTTC
few	TRBJ2-3	TRBV29-1	15	TRBD2	CSVEMGGTSTDTQYF	TGCAGCGTAGAAATGGGGGGGACTAGCACAGATACGCAGTATTTT
-	TRBJ1-1	TRBV7-9	12	-	CASRSGVAEAFF	TGTGCCAGCAGATCAGGGGTGGCTGAAGCTTTCTTT
few	TRBJ2-2	TRBV27	18	TRBD2	CASSLPASGGAETGELFF	TGTGCCAGCAGTTTACCTGCTAGCGGGGGGGCCGAGACCGGGGAGCTGTTTTTT
few	TRBJ1-6	TRBV7-6	16	TRBD1	CASSKEGWSGQSSLHF	TGTGCCAGCAGCAAAGAGGGGTGGTCGGGACAGTCCAGCCTCCACTTT